This TCR beta chain stems from a study of T-cell reconstitution after alpha-beta-depleted transplantation in children. This clonotype was seen only a few times. It was with unique molecular identifiers that the TCRbeta library was prepared. TCRdb analysed the PCR reads with MiXCR anew, one entry per CDR3 protein. Of about 540,000 distinct CDR3 sequences in the sample, around 18% were seen once. Per germline, CDR1 SGHRS and CDR2 YFSETQ. Trimming cost V 0 bases and J 7 bases, with 8 bases left between them. This CDR3 region has 14 residues. The TCR sequence derives from a human donor who donated a stem cell graft to a child with acute lymphoblastic leukemia. V and J are TRBV5-1 and TRBJ2-6; D gene ambiguous. This material consisted of PBMCs from the stem cell graft donor, taken from the stem cell graft. CDR3 sequence (DNA): TGCGCCAGCAGCTTGGGGGGTTACGCCAACGTCCTGACTTTC. Protein product: CASSLGGYANVLTF.